This T cell receptor (beta chain) stems from a study of shared clonotypes between healthy human individuals. Findings of the study overall: In contrast to clonotypes shared by all four donors, non-shared clonotypes had lower generation probabilities. Clonotype sharing across donors was expected to vary with sequencing depth.

Germline V gene lookup returns CDR1 GTSNPN and CDR2 SVGIG (reference sequence). J was trimmed by 6 bases and V by 3 bases; bases with no gene match: 9. The CDR3 totals 16 residues. This clone was observed many times. Its matching antigen is unknown. The study drew all its donors from Caucasian adults living in Nashville, Tennessee. Assay: immunoSEQ multiplex PCR; the TCRdb copy retains only in-frame clones and omits some. This sample carries 950,000 to 1,200,000 clones, about 80% of them seen once, and the ten largest clones take 0.7% to 0.95%. The chain couples TRBV30 to TRBJ2-3; 13 nucleotides agree with TRBD2. This TCR came from a man in his late teens or twenties in good health. Some clones in this sample may be carry-over from other donors' samples. The sequenced sample was memory CD4+ T cells from PBMCs. Subset indicated: CD45RA-negative fraction. CDR3 sequence: CAWSRTSGRLPDTQYF. The CDR3, as DNA: TGTGCCTGGAGCCGGACTAGCGGGAGACTACCCGATACGCAGTATTTT. Supplemented by reference TRBV30 and TRBJ2-3, the full variable domain reads SQTIHQWPATLVQPVGSPLSLECTVEGTSNPNLYWYRQAAGRGLQLLFYSVGIGQISSEVPQNLSASRPQDRQFILSSKKLLLSDSGFYLCAWSRTSGRLPDTQYFGPGTRLTVL.